This T cell receptor (beta chain) was captured by sequencing in a study of T cells after yellow fever vaccination. TCRdb reprocessed the 5' RACE reads with MiXCR, giving one entry per CDR3 protein. The table includes about 320,000 distinct CDR3 sequences, approximately 13% detected once. The CDR3 length is 15 residues. Germline values: CDR1 SGHRS, CDR2 YFSETQ. V lost 4 bases and J lost 4, with 17 bases in between. The source material was CD4+ T cells sorted from PBMCs, sampled 15 days after the yellow fever booster vaccination. The rearrangement joins TRBV5-1 to TRBJ1-2; D remains unclear. This sequence originates from a man aged 18 to 30 who received the YFV17D yellow fever vaccine. In DNA, the CDR3 is TGCGCCAGCAGCACGACCGGAGGGAAGGTCTATGGCTACACCTTC. This sequence encodes CASSTTGGKVYGYTF. The full variable domain, with the rest looked up from reference TRBV5-1 and TRBJ1-2, is KAGVTQTPRYLIKTRGQQVTLSCSPISGHRSVSWYQQTPGQGLQFLFEYFSETQRNKGNFPGRFSGRQFSNSRSEMNVSTLELGDSALYLCASSTTGGKVYGYTFGSGTRLTVV.